The 19 T cell receptor beta chains below all came from one sample that was sequenced in a study of OX40 agonist ivuxolimab in advanced cancers. Assay used: immunoSEQ multiplex PCR; TCRdb lists only in-frame clones, some missing. The sample yields tens of thousands of clones, around 93% seen once. The specimen was CD4+ or CD8+ T cells sorted from blood, collected in a trial of the OX40 agonist ivuxolimab. The receptors here all came from an adult with an advanced solid tumor such as melanoma, head and neck, liver or kidney cancer.

The V and J genes are TRBV5-1 and TRBJ2-7, with 7 bases matching TRBD1. This CDR3 region has 15 residues. Germline assignment: CDR1 SGHRS and CDR2 YFSETQ. The V gene end was trimmed by 0 bases and the J gene end by 1 base; junction bases not matched to a gene: 4. CDR3 sequence reads: CASSLGQGYSYEQYF. CDR3 sequence (DNA): TGCGCCAGCAGCTTGGGACAGGGATATTCCTACGAGCAGTACTTC. The full variable domain, with the rest looked up from reference TRBV5-1 and TRBJ2-7, is KAGVTQTPRYLIKTRGQQVTLSCSPISGHRSVSWYQQTPGQGLQFLFEYFSETQRNKGNFPGRFSGRQFSNSRSEMNVSTLELGDSALYLCASSLGQGYSYEQYFGPGTRLTVT.

The chain joins TRBV19 to TRBJ2-1, with D possibly matching TRBD2 (7 bases). Between the trimmed V and J ends, which lost 10 bases and 10 bases, there was a span of 14 bases. The germline V gene encodes CDR1 LNHDA and CDR2 SQIVND (reference sequence). This CDR3 is built from 11 residues. In DNA form, the CDR3 reads TGTGCCACTGGGGGGGCGAGGGAGCAGTTCTTC. It yields the protein CATGGAREQFF.

This chain connects TRBV29-1 to TRBJ2-3, with 7 bases identical to TRBD1. V was pared by 3 bases and J by 6 bases, with 9 bases of the junction left unmatched. The germline V gene encodes CDR1 SQVTM and CDR2 ANQGSEA. The CDR3 length is 14 residues. In DNA form, the CDR3 reads TGCAGCGTTGAGATGGGGCCAGGGGGTGATACGCAGTATTTT. It yields the protein CSVEMGPGGDTQYF.

Here the CDR3 DNA reads TGTGCCAGCAGCTTGCCGACAGGGGGTGGAGAGACCCAGTACTTC. It encodes CASSLPTGGGETQYF. J is TRBJ2-5 and V is TRBV11-2; 9 bases align to TRBD1. CDR3 size: 15 residues. Germline V gene data show CDR1 as SGHAT and CDR2 as FQNNGV. V gave up 3 bases and J gave up 4 bases; unmatched junction bases: 6.

This chain links TRBV5-6 with TRBJ2-5; 9 nucleotides agree with TRBD1. The CDR3 totals 14 residues. Germline assignment: CDR1 SGHDT and CDR2 YYEEEE. The V and J ends lost 6 bases and 4 bases, in that order; junction bases with no gene match: 7. The CDR3 region is CASTADRGGETQYF. CDR3 coding DNA: TGTGCCAGCACCGCGGACAGGGGAGGAGAGACCCAGTACTTC.

The rearrangement uses TRBV19 and TRBJ2-2; a weak D match, TRBD1 (6 bases). V gave up 1 base and J gave up 5 bases, with 11 bases separating them. The CDR3 has 15 residues. Germline CDR1 is LNHDA and CDR2 is SQIVND (reference sequence). This chain's CDR3 is CASSIGRGGTGELFF. The CDR3 nucleotides are TGTGCCAGTAGTATAGGCAGGGGCGGAACCGGGGAGCTGTTTTTT.

This clone showed up just once. This rearrangement joins TRBV28 to TRBJ1-1, with D perhaps matching TRBD1 (6 bases). Germline V CDR1 and CDR2: MDHEN, SYDVKM. V was clipped by 7 bases and J by 11 bases, with 17 bases between them. The CDR3 is made up of 12 amino acids. DNA of the CDR3: TGTGCCAGCATTACGACAGGCCGGCGGGCTTTCTTT. This translates into CASITTGRRAFF.

This chain uses TRBV7-8 with TRBJ2-1; D is tentatively TRBD1 or TRBD2 (5 bases each). The CDR3 loop spans 12 amino acids. Trimming cost V 1 base and J 9 bases, with 7 bases left between them. The germline CDR1 and CDR2 sequences are SGHVS and FQNEAQ. The CDR3 DNA reads TGTGCCAGCAGCTTAGGGGGGAGTGAGCAGTTCTTC. This translates into CASSLGGSEQFF.

V is TRBV6-1 and J is TRBJ2-5; 8 nucleotides match TRBD1. The germline V gene has CDR1 MNHNS and CDR2 SASEGT. J gave up 2 bases and V 5 bases, and 4 bases lay outside the gene matches. The CDR3 loop spans 14 amino acids. In DNA, the CDR3 is TGTGCCAGCAGTCCAGACAGGGGACAAGAGACCCAGTACTTC. Its translation: CASSPDRGQETQYF.

V and J are TRBV18 and TRBJ1-2; D not certain. In germline, CDR1 is KGHSH, CDR2 LQKENI. This CDR3 is built from 16 residues. Trimming removed 0 bases from V and 4 bases from J, with 15 bases in between. DNA for the CDR3: TGTGCCAGCTCACCACCGTTGGACGGCGTCAGCTATGGCTACACCTTC. Translated, it gives CASSPPLDGVSYGYTF. Based on the CDR3 plus reference TRBV18 and TRBJ1-2, the full variable domain is NAGVMQNPRHLVRRRGQEARLRCSPMKGHSHVYWYRQLPEEGLKFMVYLQKENIIDESGMPKERFSAEFPKEGPSILRIQQVVRGDSAAYFCASSPPLDGVSYGYTFGSGTRLTVV.

This sequence joins TRBV2 and TRBJ2-1, with D uncertain. CDR1 and CDR2 (germline): SNHLY, FYNNEI. V lost 5 bases, J lost 4 bases, and 3 bases lay in between. This CDR3 region has 11 residues. CDR3 in DNA: TGTGCCAGCAGTTCTTACAATGAGCAGTTCTTC. Its protein is CASSSYNEQFF.

CDR3: CASSLASGRIDEQFF. Written as DNA, the CDR3 is TGCGCCAGCAGCTTGGCTAGCGGGAGGATCGATGAGCAGTTCTTC. The V call is TRBV5-1, the J call TRBJ2-1; TRBD2 aligns across 11 bases. Per the germline V gene, CDR1 is SGHRS and CDR2 is YFSETQ. V lost 0 bases, J lost 8 bases, and 4 bases stayed unmatched. The CDR3 spans 15 residues.

The genes are TRBV9 and TRBJ1-2, with TRBD1 matching over 8 bases. Germline CDR1 is SGDLS and CDR2 is YYNGEE. This CDR3 has 15 amino acids. V lost 4 bases and J lost 5; bases outside the gene matches: 10. The CDR3 spells CASSNDVDRGYGYTF. The CDR3 DNA reads TGTGCCAGCAGCAACGATGTTGACAGGGGATATGGCTACACCTTC.

The chain has TRBV7-9 and TRBJ2-1; TRBD1 matches 7 bases. V was clipped by 4 bases and J by 5 bases; unmatched bases: 11. The CDR3 runs 16 residues. Germline V CDR1 and CDR2: SEHNR, FQNEAQ (reference sequence). The CDR3 nucleotides are TGTGCCAGCAGCTCCTCAGGGACAGACGTTAACAATGAGCAGTTCTTC. As protein: CASSSSGTDVNNEQFF.

The chain links TRBV28 to TRBJ2-3; 7 nucleotides line up with TRBD2. CDR3 length equals 13 residues. V gave up 11 bases and J gave up 3 bases; unmatched junction bases: 8. CDR1 is MDHEN, CDR2 SYDVKM, per germline. CDR3 region: CAGGAGNTDTQYF. As DNA, the CDR3 is TGTGCCGGTGGAGCGGGAAATACAGATACGCAGTATTTT.

The chain has TRBV2 and TRBJ2-1; D is ambiguous. The CDR3 runs 15 residues. V lost 3 bases, J lost 0 bases, and 9 bases lay in between. CDR1 SNHLY and CDR2 FYNNEI come from the germline V gene. CDR3 DNA sequence: TGTGCCAGCAGTGATTGGGGTAGCTCCTACAATGAGCAGTTCTTC. Protein product: CASSDWGSSYNEQFF.

The chain joins TRBV28 to TRBJ1-3, with D possibly TRBD1 on 5 matching bases. V lost 4 bases to trimming and J lost 0 bases, with 13 bases between them. The CDR3 consists of 16 residues. The germline gives CDR1 MDHEN, CDR2 SYDVKM. The CDR3 loop is CASSSTGPISGNTIYF. For the CDR3, the DNA is TGTGCCAGCAGTTCAACAGGTCCCATCTCTGGAAACACCATATATTTT.

The chain combines TRBV30 with TRBJ2-1, with 12 bases that match TRBD2. Germline assignment: CDR1 GTSNPN and CDR2 SVGIG (reference sequence). The junction had 5 bases not matched to a gene; V was cut back by 3 bases and J by 5 bases. The CDR3 runs to 15 residues. The CDR3 nucleotides read TGTGCCTGGAGCCAACTAGCGGGGGGAAACAATGAGCAGTTCTTC. As protein: CAWSQLAGGNNEQFF.

The chain employs TRBV27 and TRBJ1-4, with D possibly being TRBD1 (6 bases). From germline, CDR1 is MNHEY and CDR2 SMNVEV (reference sequence). The V end lost 4 bases, the J end lost 6 bases, and 15 bases lay between the germline ends. There are 15 residues in the CDR3. The DNA of the CDR3 is TGTGCCAGCAGTTCAACAGGGAGGTTGGATGAAAAACTGTTTTTT. The encoded protein is CASSSTGRLDEKLFF.